This TCR beta chain was sequenced for a study of blood T cells in healthy people across ages (dated by TCRdb to between 2015 and 2017). About the study as a whole: Template switching captured roughly one uniquely barcoded TCR beta cDNA molecule per two T cells in model experiments. Two additional independent replicas of 1 million unique cDNA reads from the same blood draw were analyzed for two donors (one aged 18 to 30 and one aged 80 or older). Donors of different ages were randomly distributed across sequencing lanes to avoid experimental bias. The donors were split into four age groups: young (average around 15 years), middle-aged (39), aged (over 55) and long-lived (under 90). Using deep sequencing normalized with unique cDNA molecular identifiers, the study measured how TCR beta repertoire diversity changes with age.

Overall study outcomes, separate from this receptor: The CMV infection status of donors was not known, potentially confounding age-related changes in expanded clonotypes. The percentage of naive T cells measured by flow cytometry correlated strongly with observed TCR beta diversity. Estimates of total diversity based on one million sequenced T cells were considered lower bounds and underestimates. Because profiling used bulk unsorted PBMCs, naive and antigen-experienced compartments could not be compared conclusively. Compared with the aged group, the long-lived group had more naive CD4+ T cells, fewer expanded clones and increased TCR diversity, suggesting age selection. As age increased, observed TCR beta diversity per million T cells dropped in a roughly linear way, and a significant reduction was already evident by age 40.

In regard to this clonotype: The target of this receptor is not known. Base-call qualities are not available, and no considerably larger clone is one nucleotide away.

The donors were roughly 40 Caucasian individuals from Russia, aged roughly 6 to 100 years, who were systemically healthy. Approximately 11 milliliters of peripheral blood were drawn from each donor into EDTA-treated Vacutainer tubes. PBMCs were isolated by Ficoll-Paque density-gradient centrifugation, with at least 6 million obtained per sample. Trizol reagent was used to extract total RNA from PBMCs, with at least 6 micrograms per sample. For every donor, flow cytometry on a PBMC aliquot measured the percentage of naive CD45RAhigh/CD27high T cells. The receptor library was made with 5' RACE. Sequencer: Illumina HiSeq 2500. A second PCR of roughly 6 to 11 cycles was run with a J-beta primer mix and a sample-barcoded 5' primer. A unique molecular identifier was introduced onto each TCR beta cDNA molecule by a template-switch 5' adaptor carrying 12 random nucleotides. Each sample yielded at least 2.5 million CDR3-containing paired-end reads. All of the RNA was converted into first-strand cDNA using the Mint cDNA synthesis kit, with a TRBC-specific oligonucleotide serving as the primer. Following uracil-DNA glycosylase treatment, a first 18-cycle PCR with universal primers M1SS and BC2_uni_R was performed on all cDNA. The study's processing was this. Each sample was normalized by randomly selecting 1 million high-quality reads, each carrying a distinct molecular identifier. Reads with shared molecular identifiers were discarded instead of being binned into consensus sequences. MiTCR, with a Q25 quality threshold and the strictest error-elimination algorithm, was used for CDR3 identification, clonotype clustering and error correction. Lower-bound total TCR beta diversity was estimated with a nonparametric unseen species model using Euler transformation. TCRdb took the public reads, trimmed them with fastp at Q25, ran MiXCR for clone calling and kept in-frame beta chains. Each record represents a unique CDR3 protein, reported with the most common genes and DNA among its rows. Here the V and J calls rest on TCRdb's processing, not on the authors' analysis. The sample table lists 1,500,000 or so distinct CDR3 sequences, roughly 60% of them with a count of one. Clones ranked in the top ten supply 6.7% of the sample.

The sample taken for sequencing was blood. This TCR was sampled from a man aged 18 to 35 in good health.

The DNA is TGTGCCAGCAGTTCAGGGGACTACAATGAGCAGTACTTC. It translates as CASSSGDYNEQYF. The sequence is built from TRBV2 and TRBJ2-5; perhaps TRBD2 is the D gene, with 7 bases matching. V gives up 5 bases and J gives up 11 bases, and the segment between their germline ends measures 18 bases. Looking up the germline V gene yields CDR1 SNHLY and CDR2 FYNNEI. From the cysteine up to the phenylalanine, the CDR3 has a length of 13 residues. The retained sequence is limited to the CDR3, 39 bases, with the frame set at the first base.